Described below is a single TCR beta chain sequence and its context. As yet, its antigen is unknown. This sample was included in a study of CD8+ T cells in alopecia areata. cDNA reverse transcribed from extracted RNA served as the sequencing template. Measured with immunoSEQ multiplex PCR; TCRdb has only the in-frame clones, and not every one. The sample carries almost 250,000 clones, 67% recorded once. The V end lost 0 bases, the J end lost 1 base, and 10 bases lay between the germline ends. CDR1 is LGHNA, CDR2 YSLEER, per germline. The CDR3 has 17 amino acids. Study results and caveats: Unlike in mice, where it was clearer, TCR sharing across patients was less clear, possibly HLA-related.

As part of sample collection, lesional scalp punch biopsies and peripheral blood were taken from alopecia areata patients. The sample in question was CD4+ T cells sorted from blood, obtained at week 0. The chain employs TRBV4-3 and TRBJ2-6; D is ambiguous. This receptor was taken from a human donor with alopecia areata. The CDR3: CASSQDADKSGANVLTF. For the CDR3, the DNA is TGCGCCAGCAGCCAAGATGCAGATAAGTCTGGGGCCAACGTCCTGACTTTC.